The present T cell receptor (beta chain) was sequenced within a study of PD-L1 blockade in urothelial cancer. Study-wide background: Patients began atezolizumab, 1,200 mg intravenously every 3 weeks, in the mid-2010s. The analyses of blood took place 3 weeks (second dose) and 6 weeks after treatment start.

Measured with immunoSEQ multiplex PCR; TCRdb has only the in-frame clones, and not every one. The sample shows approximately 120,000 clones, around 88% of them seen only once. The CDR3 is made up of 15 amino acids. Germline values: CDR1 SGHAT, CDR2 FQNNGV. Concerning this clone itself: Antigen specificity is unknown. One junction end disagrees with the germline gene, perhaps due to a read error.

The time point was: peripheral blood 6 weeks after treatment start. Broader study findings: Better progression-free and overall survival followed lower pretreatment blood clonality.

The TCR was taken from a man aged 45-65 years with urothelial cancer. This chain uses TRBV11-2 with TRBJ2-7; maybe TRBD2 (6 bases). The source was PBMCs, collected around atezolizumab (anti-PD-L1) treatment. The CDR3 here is CASSLVGGSLHEQCF. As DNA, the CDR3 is TGTGCCAGCAGCTTAGTTGGAGGGAGTCTCCACGAGCAGTGCTTC.